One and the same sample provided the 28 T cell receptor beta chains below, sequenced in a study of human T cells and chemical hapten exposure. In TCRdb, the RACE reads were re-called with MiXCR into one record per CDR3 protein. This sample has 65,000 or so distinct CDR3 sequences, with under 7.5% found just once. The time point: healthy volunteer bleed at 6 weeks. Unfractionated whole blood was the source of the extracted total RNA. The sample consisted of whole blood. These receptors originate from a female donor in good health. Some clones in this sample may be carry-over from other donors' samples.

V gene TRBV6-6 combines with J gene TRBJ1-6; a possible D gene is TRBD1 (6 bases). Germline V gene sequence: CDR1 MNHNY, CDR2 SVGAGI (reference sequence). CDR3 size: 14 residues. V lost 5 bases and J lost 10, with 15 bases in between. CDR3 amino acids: CASSRLQGESPLHF. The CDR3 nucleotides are TGTGCCAGCAGTAGACTACAGGGAGAATCACCCCTCCACTTT.

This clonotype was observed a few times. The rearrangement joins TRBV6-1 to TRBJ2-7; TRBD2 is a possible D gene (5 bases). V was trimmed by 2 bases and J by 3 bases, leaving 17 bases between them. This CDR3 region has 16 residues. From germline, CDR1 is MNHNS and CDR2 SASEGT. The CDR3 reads CASSEFEGEVGYEQYF. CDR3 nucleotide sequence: TGTGCCAGCAGTGAATTCGAGGGAGAAGTGGGCTACGAGCAGTACTTC.

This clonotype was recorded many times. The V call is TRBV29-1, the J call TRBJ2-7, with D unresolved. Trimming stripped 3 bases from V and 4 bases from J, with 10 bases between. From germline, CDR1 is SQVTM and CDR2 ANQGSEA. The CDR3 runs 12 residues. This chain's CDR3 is CSVEARDYEQYF. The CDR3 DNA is TGCAGCGTTGAGGCCAGAGATTACGAGCAGTACTTC.

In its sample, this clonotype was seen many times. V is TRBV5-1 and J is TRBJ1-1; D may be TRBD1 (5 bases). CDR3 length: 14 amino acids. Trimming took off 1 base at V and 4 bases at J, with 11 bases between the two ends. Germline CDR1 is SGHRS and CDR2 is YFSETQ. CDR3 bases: TGCGCCAGCAGCTTGCAGGGTTTGGTCACTGAAGCTTTCTTT. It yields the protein CASSLQGLVTEAFF.

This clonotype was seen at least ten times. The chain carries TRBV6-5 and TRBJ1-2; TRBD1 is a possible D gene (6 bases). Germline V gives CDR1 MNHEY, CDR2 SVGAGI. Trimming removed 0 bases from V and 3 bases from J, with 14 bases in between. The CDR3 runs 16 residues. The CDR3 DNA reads TGTGCCAGCAGTTACTCTCGGCCGGGGGCGGACTATGGCTACACCTTC. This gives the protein CASSYSRPGADYGYTF.

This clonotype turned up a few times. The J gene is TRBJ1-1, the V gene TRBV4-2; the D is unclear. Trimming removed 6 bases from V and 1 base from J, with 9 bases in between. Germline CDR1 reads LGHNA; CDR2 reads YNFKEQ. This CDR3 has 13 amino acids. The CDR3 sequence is CASSVLKNTEAFF. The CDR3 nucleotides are TGTGCCAGCAGTGTTTTGAAGAACACTGAAGCTTTCTTT.

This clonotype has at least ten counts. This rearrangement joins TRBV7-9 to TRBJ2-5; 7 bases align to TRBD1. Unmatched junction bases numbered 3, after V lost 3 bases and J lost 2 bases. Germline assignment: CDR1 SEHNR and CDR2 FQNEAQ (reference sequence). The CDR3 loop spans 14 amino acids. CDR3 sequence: CASSFIQGQETQYF. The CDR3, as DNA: TGTGCCAGCAGCTTTATACAGGGGCAAGAGACCCAGTACTTC.

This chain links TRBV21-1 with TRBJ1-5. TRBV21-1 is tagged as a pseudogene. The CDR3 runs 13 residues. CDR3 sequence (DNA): TGTGCCAGCAGCACCACCCAGGGAGGGCCCCGGCATTTT. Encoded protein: CASSTTQGGPRHF.

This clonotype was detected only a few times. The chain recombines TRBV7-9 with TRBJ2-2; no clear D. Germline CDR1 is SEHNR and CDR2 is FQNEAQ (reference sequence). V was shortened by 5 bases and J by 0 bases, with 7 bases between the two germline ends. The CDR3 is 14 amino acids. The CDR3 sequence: CASSPWANTGELFF. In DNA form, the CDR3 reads TGTGCCAGCAGCCCGTGGGCGAACACCGGGGAGCTGTTTTTT. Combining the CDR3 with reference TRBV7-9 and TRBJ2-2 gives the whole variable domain DTGVSQNPRHKITKRGQNVTFRCDPISEHNRLYWYRQTLGQGPEFLTYFQNEAQLEKSRLLSDRFSAERPKGSFSTLEIQRTEQGDSAMYLCASSPWANTGELFFGEGSRLTVL.

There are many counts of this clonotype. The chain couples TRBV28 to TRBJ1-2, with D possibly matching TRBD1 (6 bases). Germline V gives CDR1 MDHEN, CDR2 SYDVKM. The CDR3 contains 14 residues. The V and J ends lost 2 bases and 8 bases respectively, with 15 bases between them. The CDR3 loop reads CASSLNFRGEGYTF. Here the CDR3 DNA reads TGTGCCAGCAGTTTAAATTTCAGGGGCGAGGGCTACACCTTC.

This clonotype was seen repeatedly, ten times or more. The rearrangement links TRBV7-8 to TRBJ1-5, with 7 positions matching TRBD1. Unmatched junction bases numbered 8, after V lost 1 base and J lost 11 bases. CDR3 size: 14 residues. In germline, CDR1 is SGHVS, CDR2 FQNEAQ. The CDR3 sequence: CASSLGQGGAAQHF. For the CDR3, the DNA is TGTGCCAGCAGCTTAGGACAGGGTGGAGCGGCCCAGCATTTT.

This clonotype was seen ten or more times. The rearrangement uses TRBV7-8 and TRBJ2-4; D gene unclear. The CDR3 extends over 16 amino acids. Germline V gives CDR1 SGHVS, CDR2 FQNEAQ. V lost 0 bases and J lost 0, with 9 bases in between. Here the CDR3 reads CASSLAYSIAKNIQYF. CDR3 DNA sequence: TGTGCCAGCAGCTTAGCTTACTCGATAGCCAAAAACATTCAGTACTTC.

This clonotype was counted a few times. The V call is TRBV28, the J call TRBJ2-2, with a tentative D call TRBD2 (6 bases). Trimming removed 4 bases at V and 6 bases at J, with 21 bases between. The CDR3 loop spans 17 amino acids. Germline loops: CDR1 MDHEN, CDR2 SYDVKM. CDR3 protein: CASSSPQLAGSAGELFF. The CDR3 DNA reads TGTGCCAGCAGTTCCCCCCAACTAGCCGGATCCGCCGGGGAGCTGTTTTTT.

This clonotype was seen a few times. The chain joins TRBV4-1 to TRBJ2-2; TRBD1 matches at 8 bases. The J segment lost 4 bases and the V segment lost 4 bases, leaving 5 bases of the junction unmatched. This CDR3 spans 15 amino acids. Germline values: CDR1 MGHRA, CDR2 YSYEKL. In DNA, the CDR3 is TGCGCCAGCAGCCCTGGACAGGGAATCACCGGGGAGCTGTTTTTT. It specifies CASSPGQGITGELFF.

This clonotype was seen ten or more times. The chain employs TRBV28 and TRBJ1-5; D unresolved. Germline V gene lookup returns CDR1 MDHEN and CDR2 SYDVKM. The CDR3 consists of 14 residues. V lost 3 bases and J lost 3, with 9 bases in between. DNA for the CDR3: TGTGCCAGCAGTTTTCTAGGATACAATCAGCCCCAGCATTTT. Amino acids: CASSFLGYNQPQHF. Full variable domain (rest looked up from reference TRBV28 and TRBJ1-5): DVKVTQSSRYLVKRTGEKVFLECVQDMDHENMFWYRQDPGLGLRLIYFSYDVKMKEKGDIPEGYSVSREKKERFSLILESASTNQTSMYLCASSFLGYNQPQHFGDGTRLSIL.

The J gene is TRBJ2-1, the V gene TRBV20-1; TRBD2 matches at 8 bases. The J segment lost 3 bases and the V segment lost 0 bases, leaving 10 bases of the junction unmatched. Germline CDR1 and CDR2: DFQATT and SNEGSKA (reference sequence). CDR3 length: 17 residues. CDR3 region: CSARDMSGGPNYNEQFF. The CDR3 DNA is TGCAGTGCTAGAGATATGTCGGGAGGGCCTAACTACAATGAGCAGTTCTTC.

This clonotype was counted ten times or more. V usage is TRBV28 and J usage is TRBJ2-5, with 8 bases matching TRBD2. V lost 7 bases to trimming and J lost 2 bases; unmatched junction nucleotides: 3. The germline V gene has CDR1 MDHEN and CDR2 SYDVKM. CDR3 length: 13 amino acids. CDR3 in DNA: TGTGCCAGCACCCAGCGGGAGCAAGAGACCCAGTACTTC. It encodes CASTQREQETQYF.

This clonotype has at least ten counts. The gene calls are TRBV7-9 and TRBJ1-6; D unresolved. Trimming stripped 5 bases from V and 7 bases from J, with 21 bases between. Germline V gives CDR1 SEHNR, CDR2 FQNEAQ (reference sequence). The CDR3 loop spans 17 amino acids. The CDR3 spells CASSPWKQPSGNSPLHF. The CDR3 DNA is TGTGCCAGCAGCCCCTGGAAACAACCCTCGGGGAATTCACCCCTCCACTTT.

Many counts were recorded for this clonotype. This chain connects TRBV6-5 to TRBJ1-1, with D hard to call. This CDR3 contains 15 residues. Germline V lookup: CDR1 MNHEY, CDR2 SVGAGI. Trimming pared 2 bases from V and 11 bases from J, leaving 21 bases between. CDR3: CASSYAVGQPWDAFF. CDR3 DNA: TGTGCCAGCAGTTACGCGGTTGGGCAGCCCTGGGATGCTTTCTTT.

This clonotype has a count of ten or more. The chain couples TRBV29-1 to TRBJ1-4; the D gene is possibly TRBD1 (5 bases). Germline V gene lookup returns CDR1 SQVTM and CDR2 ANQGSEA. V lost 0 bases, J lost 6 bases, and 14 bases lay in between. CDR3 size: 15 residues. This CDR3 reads CSVEDRALGDEKLFF. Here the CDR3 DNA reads TGCAGCGTTGAAGACAGGGCCCTGGGTGATGAAAAACTGTTTTTT. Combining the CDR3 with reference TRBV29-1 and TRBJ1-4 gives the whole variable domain SAVISQKPSRDICQRGTSLTIQCQVDSQVTMMFWYRQQPGQSLTLIATANQGSEATYESGFVIDKFPISRPNLTFSTLTVSNMSPEDSSIYLCSVEDRALGDEKLFFGSGTQLSVL.

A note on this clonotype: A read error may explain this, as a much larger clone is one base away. CDR3 protein: CSVSPQGRLGEQYF. The CDR3 nucleotides are TGCAGCGTTTCCCCCCAGGGCAGATTGGGCGAGCAGTACTTC. The rearrangement joins TRBV29-1 to TRBJ2-7; D is perhaps TRBD1 (5 bases). V dropped 5 bases and J dropped 6 bases, with 20 bases sitting between them. This CDR3 contains 14 residues. CDR1 is SQVTM, CDR2 ANQGSEA, per germline.

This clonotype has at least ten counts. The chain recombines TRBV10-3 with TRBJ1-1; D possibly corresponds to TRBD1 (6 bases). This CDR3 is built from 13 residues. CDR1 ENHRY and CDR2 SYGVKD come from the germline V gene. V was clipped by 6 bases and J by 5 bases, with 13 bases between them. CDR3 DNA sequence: TGTGCCATCAGCGAAACAGGGACTACTGAAGCTTTCTTT. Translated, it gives CAISETGTTEAFF.

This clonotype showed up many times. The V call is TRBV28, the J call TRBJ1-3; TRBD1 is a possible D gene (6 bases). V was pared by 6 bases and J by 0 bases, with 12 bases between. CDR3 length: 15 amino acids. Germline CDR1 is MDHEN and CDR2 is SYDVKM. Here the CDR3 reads CASRTGTPSGNTIYF. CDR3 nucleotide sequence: TGTGCCAGCAGGACCGGGACACCCTCTGGAAACACCATATATTTT.

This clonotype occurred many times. The DNA for the CDR3 is TGTGCCAGCACCGCCACATGGGTGCAGGGTATCCAGCCCCAGCATTTT. Translated, it gives CASTATWVQGIQPQHF. The chain recombines TRBV2 with TRBJ1-5; the D gene is possibly TRBD1 (5 bases). The V end was cut by 7 bases, the J end by 7 bases, with 23 bases between. Per germline, CDR1 SNHLY and CDR2 FYNNEI. This CDR3 has 16 amino acids.

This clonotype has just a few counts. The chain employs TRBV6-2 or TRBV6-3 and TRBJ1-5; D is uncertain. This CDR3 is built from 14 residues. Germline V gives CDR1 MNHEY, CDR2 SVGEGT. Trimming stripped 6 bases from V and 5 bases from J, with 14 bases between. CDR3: CASSPPGTDQPQHF. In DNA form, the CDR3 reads TGTGCCAGCAGCCCCCCAGGTACCGATCAGCCCCAGCATTTT.

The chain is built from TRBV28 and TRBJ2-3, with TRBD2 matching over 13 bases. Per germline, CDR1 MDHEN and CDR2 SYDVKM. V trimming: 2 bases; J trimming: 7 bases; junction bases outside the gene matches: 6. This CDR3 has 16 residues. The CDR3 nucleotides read TGTGCCAGCAGTTTAAAACTAGCGGGAGGGGCCTATACGCAGTATTTT. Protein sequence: CASSLKLAGGAYTQYF.

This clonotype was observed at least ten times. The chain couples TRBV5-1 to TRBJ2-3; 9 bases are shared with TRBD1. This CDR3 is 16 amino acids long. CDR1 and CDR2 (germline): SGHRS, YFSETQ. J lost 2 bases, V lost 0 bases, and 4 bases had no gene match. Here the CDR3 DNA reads TGCGCCAGCAGCTTGGTAACAGGGGGCCTCACAGATACGCAGTATTTT. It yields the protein CASSLVTGGLTDTQYF.

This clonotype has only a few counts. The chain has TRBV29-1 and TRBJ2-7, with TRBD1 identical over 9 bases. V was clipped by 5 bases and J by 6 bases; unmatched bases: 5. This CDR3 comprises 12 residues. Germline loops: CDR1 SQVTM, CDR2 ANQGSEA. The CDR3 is CSVSQGASEQYF. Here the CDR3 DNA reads TGCAGCGTTTCACAGGGGGCGAGCGAGCAGTACTTC.